This entry concerns a single T cell receptor beta chain. This clone has a handful of counts. The clone's antigen remains unknown. No clone much larger than this one lies a single base away; base qualities are absent. These data belong to a study of blood T cell repertoires in COVID-19 (dated by TCRdb to the early 2020s). About the full investigation: Samples from collaborators originated in the United States, Italy and Spain and spanned both the acute and convalescent phases of COVID-19. The prospective study material was composed of cDNA or gDNA derived from T cells, B-cell-depleted T cells, or PBMCs. Subjects who had been exposed to COVID-19, were actively infected with it, or had recovered from it provided the deeply sampled blood TCRbeta repertoires that made up the dataset. The repertoires were released in a freely available public database intended as a resource for research on the immune response to SARS-CoV-2. The samples were drawn from the first 160 participants of the ongoing ImmuneRACE study and from under 1,500 subjects provided by 6 global collaborators. Sample metadata almost always included a de-identified subject ID, COVID-19 status, age in years and sex. HLA class I and class II types, where available, came from metadata supplied by the sample provider rather than from assay-based typing. What the work shows at the level of the full study, not this receptor alone: Clinical and demographic metadata were provided uncurated, with the amount varying by source and participant.

CDR1 LGHNA and CDR2 YNFKEQ are derived from the germline V gene. Trimming accounts for 1 base at V and 8 bases at J, while the number of junction bases matched to no gene is 9. CDR3 length: 17 amino acids, cysteine to phenylalanine. CDR3 DNA is the only sequence kept; it has 51 bases, read in frame from the first base. TCRbeta CDR3 regions were amplified from genomic DNA using the immunoSEQ Assay, a bias-controlled multiplex PCR. The paper's processing steps were these. Within the assay, amplification of reference gene primers was used to estimate how many nucleated cells each sample contained. To quantify the absolute abundance of each unique TCRbeta CDR3 rearrangement, sequence reads were collapsed and filtered. For each sample, productive Simpson clonality was calculated as the square root of Simpson's diversity index across productive rearrangements. The table comes from immuneACCESS by way of TCRdb, which keeps in-frame sequences with V and J called. Part of the clones is missing from these tables; in studies checked, under half for an unresolved V gene and the rest for unknown reasons. From that table come the V and J calls and clone size; the DNA was used to work out D and trimming. This sample is represented by some 100,000 clones; roughly 77% of them were singletons. Together, the top ten hold about 13% of the sample.

Whole blood was collected in K2EDTA tubes by collaborating institutions according to the institutions' own protocols. For TCRbeta analysis, collaborators shipped samples in one of three forms: frozen whole blood, isolated PBMCs, or DNA extracted from either of those sample types. The TCR comes from a human donor in a cohort sampled during active COVID-19. This chain is built from TRBV4-2 and TRBJ1-6, and TRBD1 matches 9 of the central bases. The sequencing sample was made of peripheral blood. CDR3 region: CASSQAVQGAFDSPLHF. The nucleotide sequence reads TGTGCCAGCAGCCAAGCGGTACAGGGGGCGTTTGATTCACCCCTCCACTTT.